This record concerns one TCR beta chain sequence. Lactation, pregnancy, uncontrolled infections and other autoimmune diseases were all grounds for excluding patients. Symptoms, serum thyroxine and TRAb, thyroid ultrasound, and orbital computed tomography formed the diagnostic basis. V lost 1 base to trimming and J lost 0 bases, with 12 bases between them. Germline lookup yields CDR1 SQVTM and CDR2 ANQGSEA. The CDR3 runs 15 residues. This sample was included in a study of Graves' ophthalmopathy and Graves' hyperthyroidism. About the study: Stable hyperthyroidism was defined by absence of ophthalmopathy within 18 months of follow-up.

RNA transcripts were the source from which TCR beta CDR3 regions were amplified. The first round was an RT-PCR with HTBI primers, and the second round was a multiplex PCR. TCRdb re-called the multiplex PCR reads through MiXCR, storing one row per CDR3 protein. The sample includes over a million distinct CDR3 sequences, 35% to 40% of them seen just once. This receptor was obtained from an adult man with Graves' hyperthyroidism. This sequence joins TRBV29-1 and TRBJ1-2; D not certain. What was sequenced was peripheral blood or thyroid tissue (not recorded which). The CDR3 sequence: CSVEGGTETNYGYTF. CDR3 DNA sequence: TGCAGCGTTGAAGGGGGTACTGAGACTAACTATGGCTACACCTTC.